This T cell receptor (beta chain) was captured by sequencing in a study of OX40 agonist ivuxolimab in advanced cancers. Looking at the study overall: People in dose escalation had one of these cancers: hepatocellular carcinoma, melanoma, renal cell or head and neck cancer. Regarding the study as a whole: Mean expanded clone counts were higher in CD8+ than CD4+ T cells.

The germline CDR1 and CDR2 sequences are MDHEN and SYDVKM. V dropped 5 bases and J dropped 12 bases, with 26 bases sitting between them. CDR3 size: 17 residues. This clone was observed once. Its antigen remains unidentified. Clones were sequenced by immunoSEQ multiplex PCR, and TCRdb holds only the in-frame ones, with some missing. The data contain some 77,000 clones, 90% of them singletons. The sequences come from CD4+ or CD8+ T cells sorted from blood, collected in a trial of the OX40 agonist ivuxolimab. The receptor was derived from an adult with an advanced solid tumor such as melanoma, head and neck, liver or kidney cancer. The genes are TRBV28 and TRBJ1-6; a possible D gene is TRBD1 (6 bases). The CDR3 spells CASSRGGTYGGGKPLHF. Written as DNA, the CDR3 is TGTGCCAGCAGTAGGGGTGGGACATACGGGGGCGGAAAACCCCTCCACTTT. Full variable domain (missing parts from reference TRBV28 and TRBJ1-6): DVKVTQSSRYLVKRTGEKVFLECVQDMDHENMFWYRQDPGLGLRLIYFSYDVKMKEKGDIPEGYSVSREKKERFSLILESASTNQTSMYLCASSRGGTYGGGKPLHFGNGTRLTVT.